The clone carrying this T cell receptor (beta chain) was seen many times. What it binds is unknown. RNA transcripts provided the source from which TCR beta CDR3 regions were amplified. In the first-round RT-PCR of the TCR CDR3, the HTBI primer set was used. MiXCR was run by TCRdb on the multiplex PCR reads, yielding one entry per CDR3 protein. Of more than 250,000 distinct CDR3 sequences listed, 13% to 15% are singletons. Hyperthyroidism had been newly diagnosed in patients aged 18 to 65, and its duration was under 2 months. These data originate in a study of T cells in Graves' hyperthyroidism and ophthalmopathy. Study results and caveats: Expanded thyroid clonotypes (above 0.001) were mostly also found in blood. Classification by a 13 V-J model distinguished ophthalmopathy from stable hyperthyroidism.

The sample comprised blood. The clonotype was recovered from a woman between 45 and 65 years old with Graves' hyperthyroidism that later progressed to Graves' ophthalmopathy.

As DNA, the CDR3 is TGTGCCATCACCCGGGGCGAAAAGAGGAACGAGCAGTACTTC. Amino acid sequence: CAITRGEKRNEQYF. V gene TRBV10-3 combines with J gene TRBJ2-7, with D perhaps given as TRBD1 or TRBD2 (5 bases each). The V and J ends lost 7 bases and 5 bases respectively, with 18 bases between them. The CDR3 has 14 amino acids. The germline gives CDR1 ENHRY, CDR2 SYGVKD.